This TCR beta chain was sequenced during a study of blood T cell repertoires in COVID-19. Clones were sequenced by immunoSEQ multiplex PCR, and TCRdb holds only the in-frame ones, with some missing. The sample has under 300,000 clones, roughly 83% seen once; the top ten hold roughly an eighth. CDR1 is SGHRS, CDR2 YFSETQ, per germline. The CDR3 contains 16 residues. Trimming pared 4 bases from V and 5 bases from J, leaving 21 bases between. Sequencing used peripheral blood. The receptor was isolated from a man aged 80 or over with acute or convalescent COVID-19. V usage is TRBV5-1 and J usage is TRBJ1-2, with TRBD1 as a possible D gene (6 bases). CDR3 residues: CASSGQGHLDPYGYTF. In DNA, the CDR3 is TGCGCCAGCAGCGGTCAGGGACACCTAGACCCGTATGGCTACACCTTC.